The 22 T cell receptor beta chains below all came from one sample that was sequenced in a study of Graves' ophthalmopathy and Graves' hyperthyroidism. RNA transcripts were the template, and TCR beta CDR3 regions were amplified from them. The library came from an HTBI-primed first-round RT-PCR and a second-round multiplex PCR. TCRdb redid the calling of the multiplex PCR reads with MiXCR, one entry per CDR3 protein. There are hundreds of thousands of distinct CDR3 sequences in the sample; 20% to 25% occur only once, and around 3% lies in the top ten. What was sequenced was peripheral blood. The receptor set was obtained from a woman between 18 and 30 years old with stable Graves' hyperthyroidism.

This clonotype showed up just a few times. V is TRBV12-3 or TRBV12-4 and J is TRBJ2-7; D ambiguous. CDR3 length equals 14 residues. Trimming shortened V by 1 base and J by 2 bases, and 9 bases separated the two germline ends. DNA for the CDR3: TGTGCCAGCAGTTTAGTATTTGGTACCTACGAGCAGTACTTC. Translated: CASSLVFGTYEQYF.

The J gene is TRBJ2-7, the V gene TRBV27, with D possibly being TRBD1 (5 bases). Between the trimmed V and J ends, which lost 6 bases and 7 bases, there was a span of 10 bases. The germline V gene encodes CDR1 MNHEY and CDR2 SMNVEV (reference sequence). The CDR3 is 11 residues long. As DNA, the CDR3 is TGTGCCAGCAGGGCTAGGGGAGAGCAGTACTTC. Translating it yields CASRARGEQYF.

This clonotype was seen many times. This sequence joins TRBV29-1 and TRBJ1-2; possibly TRBD1 for D (6 bases). Germline V gene lookup returns CDR1 SQVTM and CDR2 ANQGSEA. The CDR3 sequence is 11 residues long. V lost 6 bases and J lost 2, with 7 bases in between. The CDR3, as DNA: TGCAGCGTCCAGGGGAACTATGGCTACACCTTC. Encoded protein: CSVQGNYGYTF. The full variable domain, completed using reference TRBV29-1 and TRBJ1-2, is SAVISQKPSRDICQRGTSLTIQCQVDSQVTMMFWYRQQPGQSLTLIATANQGSEATYESGFVIDKFPISRPNLTFSTLTVSNMSPEDSSIYLCSVQGNYGYTFGSGTRLTVV.

This clonotype was seen repeatedly, ten times or more. The gene calls are TRBV20-1 and TRBJ2-5; possible D gene TRBD2, 6 bases. V was pared by 0 bases and J by 2 bases, with 13 bases between. Looked up from germline, CDR1 is DFQATT and CDR2 is SNEGSKA (reference sequence). The CDR3 sequence is 15 residues long. CDR3 DNA: TGCAGTGCTAGAGATATAGCGGCTACACAAGAGACCCAGTACTTC. Amino acid sequence: CSARDIAATQETQYF.

This clonotype was picked up many times. The chain joins TRBV7-9 to TRBJ2-2, with no clear D. CDR3 length: 14 amino acids. Deletions cut 5 bases from V and 0 bases from J, with 7 bases between. Germline V gives CDR1 SEHNR, CDR2 FQNEAQ (reference sequence). Here the CDR3 DNA reads TGTGCCAGCAGCCTAAATTCGAACACCGGGGAGCTGTTTTTT. It yields the protein CASSLNSNTGELFF.

This clonotype was observed a few times. This may arise from a read error, as a much more abundant clone is one base away. The chain uses TRBV9 and TRBJ1-5, with no clear D. The ends were cut back, 0 bases at V and 4 bases at J, with 11 bases in the middle. The CDR3 is 15 residues long. CDR1 SGDLS and CDR2 YYNGEE come from the germline V gene. CDR3 sequence: CASSVDGMTNQPQHF. CDR3 in DNA: TGTGCCAGCAGCGTAGATGGGATGACTAATCAGCCCCAGCATTTT.

In its sample, this clonotype was seen many times. The CDR3 DNA follows: TGTGCCATCAGTGATCCGTTTACAGGGGCCAACGTCCTGACTTTC. This encodes CAISDPFTGANVLTF. The rearrangement joins TRBV10-3 to TRBJ2-6; no clear D gene. CDR3 length equals 15 residues. V was clipped by 3 bases and J by 4 bases, with 10 bases between them. Looked up from germline, CDR1 is ENHRY and CDR2 is SYGVKD.

The J gene is TRBJ2-2, the V gene TRBV5-6; no definite D call. Germline V gene lookup returns CDR1 SGHDT and CDR2 YYEEEE. The CDR3 is 14 amino acids. V was shortened by 0 bases and J by 4 bases, with 7 bases between the two germline ends. The CDR3 DNA is TGTGCCAGCAGCTTGGAGGGTACCACCGGGGAGCTGTTTTTT. Its protein is CASSLEGTTGELFF.

This clonotype was seen many times. The CDR3 nucleotides read TGCAGTGCTAGCTCGGACAGGGGGAACTATGGCTACACCTTC. Translating it yields CSASSDRGNYGYTF. The rearrangement joins TRBV20-1 to TRBJ1-2; 10 nucleotides line up with TRBD1. There are 14 residues in the CDR3. The germline gives CDR1 DFQATT, CDR2 SNEGSKA (reference sequence). Losses at the gene ends were 3 bases for V and 2 bases for J; bases not matched to a gene: 3.

Many counts were recorded for this clonotype. The chain is built from TRBV15 and TRBJ2-7; 13 nucleotides match TRBD2. V lost 5 bases, J lost 3 bases, and 7 bases stayed unmatched. CDR3 length equals 16 residues. CDR1 LNHNV and CDR2 YYDKDF come from the germline V gene (reference sequence). The CDR3 region has the DNA TGTGCCACCAGCCTAAGGACTAGCGGGAGTTTCTACGAGCAGTACTTC. It yields the protein CATSLRTSGSFYEQYF.

The rearrangement links TRBV5-1 to TRBJ2-2; TRBD2 matches at 8 bases. Germline CDR1 is SGHRS and CDR2 is YFSETQ. With 0 bases clipped from V and 6 bases from J, the junction kept 4 bases outside the gene matches. This CDR3 is 15 amino acids long. The CDR3 DNA sequence: TGCGCCAGCAGCTTGGTGACTAGCGCATCCGGGGAGCTGTTTTTT. This translates into CASSLVTSASGELFF.

In its sample, this clonotype was seen many times. The V gene is TRBV6-4, the J gene TRBJ1-5, with 7 bases identical to TRBD1. The CDR3 has 16 amino acids. The germline gives CDR1 MRHNA, CDR2 SNTAGT. Trimming cost V 0 bases and J 3 bases; bases outside gene matches: 5. CDR3 region: CASSDSRRGDNQPQHF. DNA for the CDR3: TGTGCCAGCAGTGACTCGCGCAGGGGGGACAATCAGCCCCAGCATTTT.

This chain joins TRBV6-1 and TRBJ2-3, with D possibly being TRBD2 (5 bases). The V and J ends lost 7 bases and 0 bases respectively, with 11 bases between them. Per the germline V gene, CDR1 is MNHNS and CDR2 is SASEGT. The CDR3 has 14 amino acids. The CDR3 is CASKTTTSTDTQYF. In DNA, the CDR3 is TGTGCCAGCAAGACTACGACTAGCACAGATACGCAGTATTTT.

This clonotype was counted a few times. The chain has TRBV4-2 and TRBJ2-2; D may be TRBD1 or TRBD2 (6 bases each). The germline V and J ends were trimmed by 4 bases and 2 bases, with 14 bases remaining between them. Per the germline V gene, CDR1 is LGHNA and CDR2 is YNFKEQ. The CDR3 extends over 16 amino acids. This CDR3 is CASSRTAGTNTGELFF. For the CDR3, the DNA is TGTGCCAGCAGCCGGACAGCGGGTACCAACACCGGGGAGCTGTTTTTT.

The chain joins TRBV25-1 to TRBJ2-5, with TRBD2 matching 10 bases. This CDR3 has 15 residues. CDR1 MGHDK and CDR2 SYGVNS come from the germline V gene. V was clipped by 6 bases and J by 2 bases; unmatched bases: 6. CDR3 region: CASSQREGLQETQYF. CDR3 DNA sequence: TGTGCCAGCAGCCAGCGGGAGGGCCTTCAAGAGACCCAGTACTTC.

The V and J genes are TRBV6-1 and TRBJ2-5; 11 nucleotides agree with TRBD1. CDR3 length: 15 amino acids. With V trimmed by 8 bases and J by 6 bases, 11 bases remained unmatched. Germline loops: CDR1 MNHNS, CDR2 SASEGT. CDR3 coding DNA: TGTGCCAGCTCTAGGGGTGGGACAGGGGGAAAGACCCAGTACTTC. Protein sequence: CASSRGGTGGKTQYF.

The rearrangement uses TRBV12-3 or TRBV12-4 and TRBJ2-5, with 12 positions matching TRBD2. The CDR3 has 16 amino acids. Losses at the gene ends were 5 bases for V and 5 bases for J; bases not matched to a gene: 9. CDR3: CASSPTSGSPAETQYF. The CDR3 DNA is TGTGCCAGCAGTCCGACTAGCGGGAGCCCAGCCGAGACCCAGTACTTC.

This clonotype was found many times. This rearrangement joins TRBV28 to TRBJ2-5, with TRBD1 matching 7 bases. Germline assignment: CDR1 MDHEN and CDR2 SYDVKM. V gave up 4 bases and J gave up 1 base; unmatched junction bases: 6. The CDR3 length is 15 residues. This CDR3 is CASSSRDSGQETQYF. The CDR3 DNA reads as TGTGCCAGCAGTTCCCGGGACAGCGGCCAAGAGACCCAGTACTTC.

In its sample, this clonotype was seen many times. This chain uses TRBV2 with TRBJ1-1, with a possible D match to TRBD1 (6 bases). Germline CDR1 reads SNHLY; CDR2 reads FYNNEI. The CDR3 runs 14 residues. Trimming pared 7 bases from V and 1 base from J, leaving 13 bases between. The CDR3 DNA reads as TGTGCCAGCACTTCGGGGGCCACGAACACTGAAGCTTTCTTT. Translation: CASTSGATNTEAFF.

In this sample, this clonotype turned up a few times. The chain combines TRBV4-1 with TRBJ2-5; D uncertain. CDR3 length: 16 residues. Germline V CDR1 and CDR2: MGHRA, YSYEKL. V lost 4 bases to trimming and J lost 2 bases, with 17 bases between them. The CDR3: CASSLLMTQPQETQYF. The CDR3 nucleotides read TGCGCCAGCAGCCTTCTGATGACACAGCCTCAAGAGACCCAGTACTTC.

This clonotype has a count of ten or more. V is TRBV12-3 or TRBV12-4 and J is TRBJ2-7, with 12 bases matching TRBD2. The CDR3 is 16 amino acids. V lost 3 bases, J lost 4 bases, and 7 bases stayed unmatched. The CDR3 DNA sequence: TGTGCCAGCAGTTTCCCTAGCGGGAGGGCCGCTTACGAGCAGTACTTC. This encodes CASSFPSGRAAYEQYF.

The chain joins TRBV20-1 to TRBJ2-5; 9 bases fit TRBD2. This CDR3 spans 18 amino acids. The germline V gene has CDR1 DFQATT and CDR2 SNEGSKA (reference sequence). V lost 5 bases, J lost 1 base, and 17 bases stayed unmatched. For the CDR3, the DNA is TGCAGTGCTTACCTCGGGACTAGCTTAATCTCCCTCCAAGAGACCCAGTACTTC. Amino acid sequence: CSAYLGTSLISLQETQYF.